A selection of T cell receptor beta chains follows, all from one sample in a study of T-cell reconstitution after alpha-beta-depleted transplantation in children. Using its own MiXCR run on the PCR reads, TCRdb lists one record per CDR3 protein. The sample comprises some 450,000 distinct CDR3 sequences, around two fifths of which are singletons, and around 29% rests with the top ten. The source was PBMCs, collected before TCRalphabeta/CD19-depleted stem cell transplant. Receptor source: a girl aged 2 to 9 with aplastic anemia, due to receive a stem cell transplant. The CDR3 runs from the conserved cysteine through the conserved F or W. Each record gives: J gene, clone size, V gene, D gene, CDR3 DNA, CDR3 protein. D genes are given only for firm matches. Only some rows state a clone size, as once, few, many or a class for expanded clones.

TRBJ2-7,NA,TRBV10-3,TRBD1,TGTGCCATCAGTGAGACTGACAGGGGGCACGACCTAAACTACGAGCAGTACTTC,CAISETDRGHDLNYEQYF
TRBJ1-2,NA,TRBV12-3/TRBV12-4,TRBD1,TGTGCCAGCAGTTTAGGGGACAGGCGGTTTGGCTACACCTTC,CASSLGDRRFGYTF
TRBJ1-1,NA,TRBV20-1,NA,TGCAGTGCTAGCCCCAGGTCCAACACTGAAGCTTTCTTT,CSASPRSNTEAFF
TRBJ2-3,NA,TRBV3-1,NA,TGTGCCAGCAGCCAAGACCCGGGGCTAGCGAGCACAGATACGCAGTATTTT,CASSQDPGLASTDTQYF
TRBJ1-4,NA,TRBV2,NA,TGTGCCAGCAGTGAATTAGAAGGGGTTACTGAAAAACTGTTTTTT,CASSELEGVTEKLFF
TRBJ2-7,NA,TRBV6-2/TRBV6-3,NA,TGTGCCAGCAGTTACTCTCCCGTGGACAGTTTTACCTACGAGCAGTACTTC,CASSYSPVDSFTYEQYF
TRBJ2-1,once,TRBV15,NA,TGTGCCACCAGCAGAGGGGAGGCGGTCTCCTACAATGAGCAGTTCTTC,CATSRGEAVSYNEQFF
TRBJ2-1,NA,TRBV6-1,TRBD2,TGTGCCAGCAGGGATCTTAGACTAGCGGGCTCCTACAATGAGCAGTTCTTC,CASRDLRLAGSYNEQFF
TRBJ1-5,NA,TRBV20-1,TRBD1,TGCAGTGCTAGTTTGCCAGGACAGGGAAGTCAGCCCCAGCATTTT,CSASLPGQGSQPQHF
TRBJ2-1,NA,TRBV29-1,TRBD1,TGCAGCGTTGAGAGAATGGGACAGTACAATGAGCAGTTCTTC,CSVERMGQYNEQFF
TRBJ1-4,few,TRBV5-1,NA,TGCGCCAGCAGCATTGGCAGGTTAATCGCAACTAATGAAAAACTGTTTTTT,CASSIGRLIATNEKLFF
TRBJ2-1,NA,TRBV5-6,NA,TGTGCCAGCGGCCTTTACAATGAGCAGTTCTTC,CASGLYNEQFF
TRBJ2-3,NA,TRBV7-3,TRBD1,TGTGCCAGCGGCGACAGGGGGCCGGTCACAGATACGCAGTATTTT,CASGDRGPVTDTQYF
TRBJ2-1,once,TRBV5-1,NA,TGCGCCAGCAGCACCTCCGGGACGGATTACAATGAGCAGTTCTTC,CASSTSGTDYNEQFF
TRBJ2-1,NA,TRBV9,NA,TGTGCCAGCAGCACCCGGGACACTTCATACAATGAGCAGTTCTTC,CASSTRDTSYNEQFF
TRBJ2-3,NA,TRBV4-1,NA,TGCGCCAGCAGGCAAGGGGCCACAGATACGCAGTATTTT,CASRQGATDTQYF
TRBJ1-2,once,TRBV6-6,NA,TGTGCCAGCAGTTACGGGGGGCACACCTTC,CASSYGGHTF
TRBJ1-1,many,TRBV20-1,TRBD1,TGCAGTGCTAGCGGCCGGGACAGGGCGCGTGCTTTCTTT,CSASGRDRARAFF
TRBJ2-7,NA,TRBV6-5,NA,TGTGCCAGCAGTTACTCGAAAGGCGGCTACGAGCAGTACTTC,CASSYSKGGYEQYF
TRBJ2-1,NA,TRBV7-3,NA,TGTGCCAGCAGCTTAACGACGGCCTCCTACAATGAGCAGTTCTTC,CASSLTTASYNEQFF
TRBJ2-5,NA,TRBV11-2,NA,TGTGCCAGCAGCTCAGGGACAGCGGGGACCCAGTACTTC,CASSSGTAGTQYF
TRBJ1-5,NA,TRBV20-1,NA,TGCAGTGCTAGAGAGTTTGGGGGAAAGGGGAGCAATCAGCCCCAGCATTTT,CSAREFGGKGSNQPQHF
TRBJ2-3,many,TRBV10-1,NA,TGCGCCAGCAGCCAAAGGAGCACAGATACGCAGTATTTT,CASSQRSTDTQYF
TRBJ2-7,NA,TRBV5-1,NA,TGCGCCAGCAGCTTGGCCCCGGCAGGGAGAGGGGACGAGCAGTACTTC,CASSLAPAGRGDEQYF
TRBJ2-2,NA,TRBV5-1,TRBD2,TGCGCCAGCAGCTTGGCCCAGAAGACTAGCGGATTCAACACCGGGGAGCTGTTTTTT,CASSLAQKTSGFNTGELFF
TRBJ1-5,many,TRBV7-2,TRBD1,TGTGCCAGCAGTATACGACAGGGGGACCAGCCCCAGCATTTT,CASSIRQGDQPQHF
TRBJ2-7,few,TRBV30,NA,TGTGCCTGGAGTGTACGTTGGGGCCAGCAGTACTTC,CAWSVRWGQQYF
TRBJ2-2,few,TRBV14,NA,TGTGCCAGCAGCCAAGGATTTAACACCGGGGAGCTGTTTTTT,CASSQGFNTGELFF
TRBJ2-7,few,TRBV4-1,NA,TGCGCCAGCAGCCCCCGGGATTCGAGCTCCTACGAGCAGTACTTC,CASSPRDSSSYEQYF
TRBJ2-3,NA,TRBV19,TRBD1,TGTGCCAGTAGTATAGGAACCGGGACAGTAGGAGATACGCAGTATTTT,CASSIGTGTVGDTQYF
TRBJ1-2,NA,TRBV7-2,TRBD1,TGTGCCATCAGCCCCAAGAGGGGACAGGGAGATTATGGCTACACCTTC,CAISPKRGQGDYGYTF
TRBJ2-5,NA,TRBV5-6,TRBD2,TGTGCCAGCAGCTTGGGAGTAGCGGGAGCAAGTGGGAAGACCCAGTACTTC,CASSLGVAGASGKTQYF
TRBJ2-3,many,TRBV20-1,TRBD2,TGCAGTGCTGTTGTAGCGGGAGGTACAGATACGCAGTATTTT,CSAVVAGGTDTQYF
TRBJ2-7,many,TRBV7-9,TRBD1,TGTGCCATCGAACTTCGGACAGGGGGTACCTACGAGCAGTACTTC,CAIELRTGGTYEQYF
TRBJ1-2,many,TRBV5-1,TRBD1,TGCGCCAGCAGCTTGGGACAGGGTCCTACTGATGGCTACACCTTC,CASSLGQGPTDGYTF
TRBJ1-1,NA,TRBV29-1,NA,TGCAGCGTTGTAACTCGGGGGGGCACTGAAGCTTTCTTT,CSVVTRGGTEAFF
TRBJ2-7,NA,TRBV4-1,TRBD1,TGCGCCAGCAGCCAAGAAGGGACAGTTTACGAGCAGTACTTC,CASSQEGTVYEQYF
TRBJ1-2,NA,TRBV10-1,NA,TGCGCCAGCAGTGAGTATCGAACCGGCGATCCTGAAGGCTACACCTTC,CASSEYRTGDPEGYTF
TRBJ2-7,NA,TRBV29-1,NA,TGCAGCGTTGTTGGCTATCGAAGCTCCTACGAGCAGTACTTC,CSVVGYRSSYEQYF
TRBJ2-1,many,TRBV2,TRBD1,TGTGCCAGCAGTGACCCCGGGACAGGGCTCAACAATGAGCAGTTCTTC,CASSDPGTGLNNEQFF
TRBJ2-7,NA,TRBV18,NA,TGTGCCAGCTCAAATCAGGACCTTCTCTCCGAGCAGTACTTC,CASSNQDLLSEQYF
TRBJ1-1,many,TRBV7-9,NA,TGTGCCAGCAGCTTGAGCCTGAACACTGAAGCTTTCTTT,CASSLSLNTEAFF
TRBJ1-5,once,TRBV20-1,NA,TGCAGTGCTAGAATCTTGACCTCGCCCTGGGATCAGCCCCAGCATTTT,CSARILTSPWDQPQHF
TRBJ2-5,NA,TRBV27,NA,TGTGCCAGCAGTTTATCGGAGGAGAGGGAGACCCAGTACTTC,CASSLSEERETQYF
TRBJ2-3,few,TRBV29-1,TRBD2,TGCAGCGTTGATTCTTACGATGGAGCGGGAGGTAGCACAGATACGCAGTATTTT,CSVDSYDGAGGSTDTQYF
TRBJ2-1,few,TRBV9,NA,TGTGCCAGCAGCGTAGGTAAGCGGACGATCTACAATGAGCAGTTCTTC,CASSVGKRTIYNEQFF
TRBJ1-6,NA,TRBV4-2,NA,TGTGCCAGCAGCCCACAGGTCTCCGGGGATTCACCCCTCCACTTT,CASSPQVSGDSPLHF
TRBJ2-1,NA,TRBV20-1,TRBD1,TGCAGTGCTAAAAGGACAGGACTTTCTGAGCAGTTCTTC,CSAKRTGLSEQFF
TRBJ2-1,NA,TRBV12-3/TRBV12-4,NA,TGTGCCAGCAGTTTTTCCGGTGAGAAGTTCTTC,CASSFSGEKFF